A selection of T cell receptor beta chains follows, all from one sample in a study of low-dose radiotherapy and immunotherapy resistance in tumors. TCRdb re-derived calls from the reads in MiXCR, one entry per CDR3 protein. In the table there are around 80,000 distinct CDR3 sequences, around 18% of which are singletons. The sequenced sample was PBMCs, obtained before treatment. The source is a male donor with prostate cancer. Each CDR3 is given with its conserved first and last residue. D genes are given only for firm matches. Rows give clone size only sometimes, using once, few, many, or a class for an expanded clone.

J gene: TRBJ2-3
V gene: TRBV12-3/TRBV12-4
D gene: TRBD2
clone size: many
CDR3 protein: CASSPDSGGADTQYF
CDR3 DNA: TGTGCCAGCAGTCCGGATAGCGGGGGGGCAGATACGCAGTATTTT

J gene: TRBJ1-4
V gene: TRBV6-2/TRBV6-3
D gene: .
clone size: many
CDR3 protein: CASRQLALATNEKLFF
CDR3 DNA: TGTGCCAGCAGACAGCTCGCCCTTGCAACTAATGAAAAACTGTTTTTT

J gene: TRBJ2-1
V gene: TRBV7-8
D gene: TRBD2
clone size: many
CDR3 protein: CASSFRTSGDNEQFF
CDR3 DNA: TGTGCCAGCAGCTTCCGGACTAGCGGGGACAATGAGCAGTTCTTC

J gene: TRBJ2-1
V gene: TRBV6-5
D gene: .
clone size: many
CDR3 protein: CASSYVGGEKRTYNEQFF
CDR3 DNA: TGTGCCAGCAGTTACGTCGGCGGGGAGAAAAGAACCTACAATGAGCAGTTCTTC

J gene: TRBJ2-3
V gene: TRBV24-1
D gene: .
clone size: many
CDR3 protein: CATGGSGVSTDTQYF
CDR3 DNA: TGTGCCACCGGGGGCAGCGGAGTTAGCACAGATACGCAGTATTTT

J gene: TRBJ2-1
V gene: TRBV5-8
D gene: .
clone size: .
CDR3 protein: CASSFTGKYSYNEQFF
CDR3 DNA: TGTGCCAGCAGCTTTACAGGGAAATACTCCTACAATGAGCAGTTCTTC

J gene: TRBJ2-2
V gene: TRBV12-3/TRBV12-4
D gene: .
clone size: many
CDR3 protein: CASRTAVGELFF
CDR3 DNA: TGTGCCAGCAGAACAGCGGTCGGGGAGCTGTTTTTT

J gene: TRBJ2-5
V gene: TRBV5-1
D gene: TRBD1
clone size: many
CDR3 protein: CASSRGTAGGQETQYF
CDR3 DNA: TGCGCCAGCAGCAGAGGGACAGCCGGCGGACAAGAGACCCAGTACTTC

J gene: TRBJ1-2
V gene: TRBV6-1
D gene: .
clone size: .
CDR3 protein: CASRNLGRELGYTF
CDR3 DNA: TGTGCCAGCAGGAACCTGGGAAGAGAGCTTGGCTACACCTTC

J gene: TRBJ2-1
V gene: TRBV29-1
D gene: .
clone size: many
CDR3 protein: CSVMPTHGEQFF
CDR3 DNA: TGCAGCGTTATGCCCACACACGGTGAGCAGTTCTTC

J gene: TRBJ1-4
V gene: TRBV20-1
D gene: .
clone size: many
CDR3 protein: CSAPYRSTNEKLFF
CDR3 DNA: TGCAGTGCTCCCTATCGTTCAACTAATGAAAAACTGTTTTTT

J gene: TRBJ1-2
V gene: TRBV6-2/TRBV6-3
D gene: TRBD1
clone size: many
CDR3 protein: CASSFGQGLNYGYTF
CDR3 DNA: TGTGCCAGCAGTTTTGGACAGGGGCTCAACTATGGCTACACCTTC

J gene: TRBJ2-7
V gene: TRBV25-1
D gene: .
clone size: few
CDR3 protein: CASTRSTSYEQYF
CDR3 DNA: TGTGCCAGCACCCGATCGACGTCCTACGAGCAGTACTTC

J gene: TRBJ2-1
V gene: TRBV18
D gene: .
clone size: many
CDR3 protein: CASSPADLISYNEQFF
CDR3 DNA: TGTGCCAGCTCACCAGCTGACCTAATCTCCTACAATGAGCAGTTCTTC

J gene: TRBJ1-5
V gene: TRBV3-1
D gene: .
clone size: many
CDR3 protein: CASSLRGNNQPQHF
CDR3 DNA: TGTGCCAGCAGCCTCCGGGGGAACAATCAGCCCCAGCATTTT

J gene: TRBJ2-3
V gene: TRBV20-1
D gene: .
clone size: many
CDR3 protein: CSANGWGARTDTQYF
CDR3 DNA: TGCAGTGCTAACGGTTGGGGGGCCCGCACAGATACGCAGTATTTT

J gene: TRBJ2-7
V gene: TRBV3-1
D gene: TRBD1
clone size: many
CDR3 protein: CASSQDGTGSYEQYF
CDR3 DNA: TGTGCCAGCAGCCAAGACGGGACAGGATCCTACGAGCAGTACTTC

J gene: TRBJ1-2
V gene: TRBV4-3
D gene: .
clone size: many
CDR3 protein: CASSQGYLGPERVRGYTF
CDR3 DNA: TGCGCCAGCAGCCAAGGTTACCTGGGGCCGGAGAGGGTACGAGGCTACACCTTC

J gene: TRBJ2-3
V gene: TRBV15
D gene: .
clone size: many
CDR3 protein: CATSRLANTDTQYF
CDR3 DNA: TGTGCCACCAGCAGACTAGCGAACACAGATACGCAGTATTTT

J gene: TRBJ2-2
V gene: TRBV18
D gene: .
clone size: many
CDR3 protein: CASSRTTQPRDISGELFF
CDR3 DNA: TGTGCCAGCTCACGAACCACCCAGCCACGGGACATCAGCGGGGAGCTGTTTTTT

J gene: TRBJ2-5
V gene: TRBV20-1
D gene: .
clone size: many
CDR3 protein: CSARDSYQETQYF
CDR3 DNA: TGCAGTGCTAGAGATTCGTATCAAGAGACCCAGTACTTC

J gene: TRBJ2-3
V gene: TRBV5-1
D gene: .
clone size: many
CDR3 protein: CASRISTDTQYF
CDR3 DNA: TGCGCCAGCAGAATTAGCACAGATACGCAGTATTTT

J gene: TRBJ1-1
V gene: TRBV18
D gene: TRBD1
clone size: many
CDR3 protein: CASSEGTGGGTEAFF
CDR3 DNA: TGTGCCAGCTCCGAAGGGACAGGGGGCGGCACTGAAGCTTTCTTT

J gene: TRBJ1-2
V gene: TRBV10-3
D gene: .
clone size: many
CDR3 protein: CAISESGQRLVAYGYTF
CDR3 DNA: TGTGCCATCAGTGAATCTGGACAGCGGTTAGTGGCCTATGGCTACACCTTC

J gene: TRBJ2-6
V gene: TRBV10-3
D gene: .
clone size: many
CDR3 protein: CAISESGNSGANVLTF
CDR3 DNA: TGTGCCATCAGTGAGTCAGGCAACTCTGGGGCCAACGTCCTGACTTTC

J gene: TRBJ1-6
V gene: TRBV7-2
D gene: .
clone size: many
CDR3 protein: CASSPSRTALHF
CDR3 DNA: TGTGCCAGCAGCCCGTCCCGGACGGCCCTCCACTTT

J gene: TRBJ2-3
V gene: TRBV18
D gene: .
clone size: .
CDR3 protein: CASSPPTRHSTDTQYF
CDR3 DNA: TGTGCCAGCTCACCACCCACTAGACATAGCACAGATACGCAGTATTTT

J gene: TRBJ2-7
V gene: TRBV10-3
D gene: TRBD2
clone size: many
CDR3 protein: CAINSGGSFYEQYF
CDR3 DNA: TGTGCCATCAATAGCGGGGGGAGTTTCTACGAGCAGTACTTC

J gene: TRBJ2-1
V gene: TRBV28
D gene: TRBD2
clone size: many
CDR3 protein: CASSLWAGGYNEQFF
CDR3 DNA: TGTGCCAGCAGTTTATGGGCGGGGGGATACAATGAGCAGTTCTTC

J gene: TRBJ1-4
V gene: TRBV28
D gene: .
clone size: many
CDR3 protein: CASSIPAGAANEKLFF
CDR3 DNA: TGTGCCAGCAGTATACCCGCCGGGGCGGCTAATGAAAAACTGTTTTTT

J gene: TRBJ1-2
V gene: TRBV18
D gene: .
clone size: many
CDR3 protein: CASSSPVLSGGGYTF
CDR3 DNA: TGTGCCAGCTCATCCCCTGTGTTGTCCGGAGGCGGCTACACCTTC

J gene: TRBJ2-1
V gene: TRBV7-2
D gene: .
clone size: many
CDR3 protein: CASSPRTPRDSYNEQFF
CDR3 DNA: TGTGCCAGCAGCCCCAGAACCCCTCGGGACTCCTACAATGAGCAGTTCTTC

J gene: TRBJ2-5
V gene: TRBV3-1
D gene: TRBD2
clone size: many
CDR3 protein: CASSQYTSGIGETQYF
CDR3 DNA: TGTGCCAGCAGCCAATATACTAGCGGGATAGGGGAGACCCAGTACTTC

J gene: TRBJ1-3
V gene: TRBV5-4
D gene: .
clone size: .
CDR3 protein: CASSRTGSASGNTIYF
CDR3 DNA: TGTGCCAGCAGCCGTACAGGGTCGGCCTCTGGAAACACCATATATTTT

J gene: TRBJ2-2
V gene: TRBV4-2
D gene: TRBD2
clone size: many
CDR3 protein: CASSGGLAGGDTGELFF
CDR3 DNA: TGTGCCAGCAGCGGGGGACTAGCGGGGGGCGACACCGGGGAGCTGTTTTTT

J gene: TRBJ2-6
V gene: TRBV27
D gene: .
clone size: .
CDR3 protein: CASSVNPGQLSGANVLTF
CDR3 DNA: TGTGCCAGCAGTGTAAACCCGGGACAACTATCTGGGGCCAACGTCCTGACTTTC

J gene: TRBJ1-1
V gene: TRBV5-1
D gene: TRBD1
clone size: many
CDR3 protein: CASSSLTGGTVNTEAFF
CDR3 DNA: TGCGCCAGCAGCAGCTTGACAGGGGGTACGGTGAACACTGAAGCTTTCTTT

J gene: TRBJ2-6
V gene: TRBV2
D gene: .
clone size: many
CDR3 protein: CASSPHPSGANVLTF
CDR3 DNA: TGTGCCAGCAGCCCCCACCCCTCTGGGGCCAACGTCCTGACTTTC

J gene: TRBJ2-5
V gene: TRBV7-7
D gene: .
clone size: many
CDR3 protein: CASSPGRVYQETQYF
CDR3 DNA: TGTGCTAGCAGCCCAGGCCGGGTGTACCAAGAGACCCAGTACTTC

J gene: TRBJ2-7
V gene: TRBV12-3/TRBV12-4
D gene: TRBD2
clone size: many
CDR3 protein: CASSGTRGVTYEQYF
CDR3 DNA: TGTGCCAGCAGTGGAACACGGGGGGTGACCTACGAGCAGTACTTC

J gene: TRBJ2-2
V gene: TRBV5-3
D gene: TRBD2
clone size: many
CDR3 protein: CARSSTSGSGELFF
CDR3 DNA: TGTGCCAGAAGCTCCACTAGCGGGAGCGGGGAGCTGTTTTTT

J gene: TRBJ2-1
V gene: TRBV6-5
D gene: TRBD2
clone size: .
CDR3 protein: CASSNPFSGGGHNEQFF
CDR3 DNA: TGTGCCAGCAGTAATCCTTTTAGCGGGGGGGGCCACAATGAGCAGTTCTTC

J gene: TRBJ2-7
V gene: TRBV6-5
D gene: TRBD1
clone size: many
CDR3 protein: CASWDSFNYEQYF
CDR3 DNA: TGTGCCAGCTGGGACAGTTTCAACTACGAGCAGTACTTC

J gene: TRBJ2-2
V gene: TRBV4-2
D gene: TRBD2
clone size: many
CDR3 protein: CASSQVTSGSSRELFF
CDR3 DNA: TGTGCCAGCAGCCAAGTGACTAGCGGGAGTTCCAGGGAGCTGTTTTTT

J gene: TRBJ1-2
V gene: TRBV18
D gene: .
clone size: many
CDR3 protein: CASSPLWEGLNNYGYTF
CDR3 DNA: TGTGCCAGCTCACCACTTTGGGAGGGGCTGAATAACTATGGCTACACCTTC

J gene: TRBJ2-2
V gene: TRBV6-2/TRBV6-3
D gene: .
clone size: many
CDR3 protein: CASSYGGVAFF
CDR3 DNA: TGTGCCAGCAGTTACGGCGGGGTGGCGTTTTTT

J gene: TRBJ2-3
V gene: TRBV7-2
D gene: .
clone size: many
CDR3 protein: CASSLFGGSIASSTDTQYF
CDR3 DNA: TGTGCCAGCAGCTTGTTCGGGGGATCAATAGCGAGTAGCACAGATACGCAGTATTTT

J gene: TRBJ2-2
V gene: TRBV18
D gene: .
clone size: many
CDR3 protein: CASSPREKNTGELFF
CDR3 DNA: TGTGCCAGCTCACCTCGGGAAAAGAACACCGGGGAGCTGTTTTTT

J gene: TRBJ2-3
V gene: TRBV18
D gene: .
clone size: many
CDR3 protein: CASSRDHTDTQYF
CDR3 DNA: TGTGCCAGCTCACGGGACCACACAGATACGCAGTATTTT

J gene: TRBJ1-5
V gene: TRBV2
D gene: TRBD1
clone size: many
CDR3 protein: CASSPKADRAFEPQPQHF
CDR3 DNA: TGTGCCAGCAGCCCTAAAGCAGACAGGGCCTTTGAACCTCAGCCCCAGCATTTT